This T cell receptor (beta chain) was captured in a study of identifying expanded T cells in peripheral blood. This clone was seen a single time. Its antigen is not known. V dropped 4 bases and J dropped 1; count of bases not matched to a gene: 10. CDR3 length: 18 amino acids. CDR1 SGHRS and CDR2 YFSETQ come from the germline V gene. The data were produced by immunoSEQ multiplex PCR, yet TCRdb's version contains in-frame clones alone and is incomplete. This table holds 60,000 to 70,000 clones, roughly four fifths found once. No infections or other immune events were documented during collection. Study-level findings and limits: Over about two and four weeks, about 15 and 19 clones changed, versus roughly 1.1 between replicates. Variance in clone template counts between approximately two-week samples significantly increased with total template count across all healthy donors.

What was sequenced was blood. J is TRBJ2-3 and V is TRBV5-1, with TRBD2 matching 12 bases. The receptor's source is a person aged 18 to 69 in good health. In DNA, the CDR3 is TGCGCCAGCAGCCCGCGGACTAGCGGGATGGGAGGCACAGATACGCAGTATTTT. This gives the protein CASSPRTSGMGGTDTQYF.